Each of the 21 T cell receptor beta chains below was sequenced from the same sample in a study of shared T cell receptors in the human thymus. The table came from immunoSEQ multiplex PCR; TCRdb's copy has only in-frame clones and leaves some out. The profile shows more than 550,000 clones, around 87% of them singletons. This sample was also put to use in a study of human thymus T cells.

Sequenced: thymocytes. These receptor sequences come from a boy in the first two years of life with a congenital heart defect.

This clone was counted a single time. The gene calls are TRBV14 and TRBJ1-2; D might be TRBD1 (5 bases). Germline CDR1 and CDR2: SGHDN and FVKESK. The CDR3 runs to 14 residues. V lost 0 bases and J lost 4, with 9 bases in between. In nucleotides, the CDR3 is TGTGCCAGCAGCCAAGAAGGCCAGGGCTATGGCTACACCTTC. Its translation is CASSQEGQGYGYTF.

In its sample, this clone was seen a few times. The chain has TRBV19 and TRBJ2-1, with 10 positions matching TRBD1. The CDR3 sequence is 15 residues long. Germline CDR1 and CDR2: LNHDA and SQIVND (reference sequence). The ends lost 2 bases at V and 5 bases at J; junction bases unmatched: 3. CDR3 in amino acids: CASSIPGTGDNEQFF. The DNA for the CDR3 is TGTGCCAGTAGTATACCCGGGACAGGGGACAATGAGCAGTTCTTC.

The chain uses TRBV5-4 and TRBJ2-5, with 7 positions matching TRBD2. CDR1 is SGHNT and CDR2 is YYREEE in the germline V gene (reference sequence). The CDR3 is made up of 14 amino acids. The V gene end was trimmed by 0 bases and the J gene end by 5 bases; junction bases not matched to a gene: 4. The CDR3 protein is CASSLGRGRETQYF. The CDR3 DNA is TGTGCCAGCAGCTTGGGGCGGGGGAGGGAGACCCAGTACTTC.

V usage is TRBV7-9 and J usage is TRBJ2-7; TRBD2 aligns across 15 bases. The germline V gene encodes CDR1 SEHNR and CDR2 FQNEAQ (reference sequence). The CDR3 has 16 amino acids. V trimming: 5 bases; J trimming: 7 bases; junction bases outside the gene matches: 9. CDR3 loop: CASSAPGTSGRREQYF. Here the CDR3 DNA reads TGTGCCAGCAGCGCACCTGGGACTAGCGGGAGGCGGGAGCAGTACTTC.

The V gene is TRBV5-6, the J gene TRBJ2-1, with unresolved D. The CDR3 contains 15 residues. Germline V gene sequence: CDR1 SGHDT, CDR2 YYEEEE. Trimming removed 0 bases from V and 6 bases from J, with 13 bases in between. The CDR3 sequence is CASSLELPEANEQFF. CDR3 DNA sequence: TGTGCCAGCAGCTTGGAACTACCCGAGGCCAATGAGCAGTTCTTC.

DNA of the CDR3: TGTGCCAGCAGCTGGACTTGGGGGGAGGGCACAGATACGCAGTATTTT. Translation: CASSWTWGEGTDTQYF. The chain couples TRBV11-2 to TRBJ2-3; a possible D gene is TRBD2 (6 bases). CDR1 and CDR2 from the germline V gene are SGHAT and FQNNGV. The CDR3 is made up of 16 amino acids. Trimming took 4 bases from V and 1 from J, leaving 15 bases between them.

The chain couples TRBV6-6 to TRBJ2-1, with D maybe TRBD1 (6 bases). Germline V gene data show CDR1 as MNHNY and CDR2 as SVGAGI (reference sequence). The V and J ends lost 6 bases and 8 bases respectively, with 14 bases between them. The CDR3 covers 13 residues. CDR3 DNA: TGTGCCAGCAGAATACAGGGCGAGGATGAGCAGTTCTTC. Its translation is CASRIQGEDEQFF.

The chain has TRBV30 and TRBJ2-1; D is possibly TRBD1 (6 bases). Trimming left V 4 bases short and J 5 bases short, with 9 bases between. CDR1 GTSNPN and CDR2 SVGIG come from the germline V gene (reference sequence). The CDR3 is 12 amino acids. The CDR3 here is CAWKQGHNEQFF. The CDR3 coding sequence is TGTGCCTGGAAACAGGGCCACAATGAGCAGTTCTTC. Full variable domain (outside the CDR3, taken from reference TRBV30 and TRBJ2-1): SQTIHQWPATLVQPVGSPLSLECTVEGTSNPNLYWYRQAAGRGLQLLFYSVGIGQISSEVPQNLSASRPQDRQFILSSKKLLLSDSGFYLCAWKQGHNEQFFGPGTRLTVL.

V usage is TRBV13 and J usage is TRBJ2-5; 11 bases fit TRBD1. The V and J ends lost 5 bases and 4 bases, in that order; junction bases with no gene match: 3. Germline values: CDR1 PRHDT, CDR2 FYEKMQ (reference sequence). CDR3 size: 14 residues. The CDR3 DNA is TGTGCCAGCAGCCCGGGACAGGGGGTAGAGACCCAGTACTTC. It codes for CASSPGQGVETQYF.

The V and J genes are TRBV28 and TRBJ2-7; 10 positions match TRBD2. The CDR3 contains 16 residues. Germline values: CDR1 MDHEN, CDR2 SYDVKM. Trimming removed 1 base from V and 6 bases from J; junction bases left unmatched: 9. As DNA, the CDR3 is TGTGCCAGCAGTTTATACCCCCCTAGCGGGAGTCCCGAGCAGTACTTC. Translating gives CASSLYPPSGSPEQYF. Full variable domain (missing parts from reference TRBV28 and TRBJ2-7): DVKVTQSSRYLVKRTGEKVFLECVQDMDHENMFWYRQDPGLGLRLIYFSYDVKMKEKGDIPEGYSVSREKKERFSLILESASTNQTSMYLCASSLYPPSGSPEQYFGPGTRLTVT.

The chain joins TRBV11-2 to TRBJ1-1, with 7 bases aligning to TRBD1. The CDR3 loop spans 12 amino acids. Germline trimming cut 5 bases from V and 7 bases from J; bases unmatched to any gene: 4. Germline lookup yields CDR1 SGHAT and CDR2 FQNNGV. This chain's CDR3 is CASSDGQVEAFF. The CDR3, as DNA: TGTGCCAGCAGCGACGGACAGGTTGAAGCTTTCTTT.

This clone was detected once. One junction end does not reproduce the germline sequence, and a read error may be involved. This chain links TRBV20-1 with TRBJ1-1; maybe TRBD1 (6 bases). CDR1 DFQATT and CDR2 SNEGSKA come from the germline V gene (reference sequence). This CDR3 has 11 amino acids. CDR3 loop: CSAREGGAAFF. The DNA for the CDR3 is TGCAGTGCAAGAGAGGGGGGGGCGGCTTTCTTT.

This chain links TRBV15 with TRBJ2-7; D remains unclear. The germline CDR1 and CDR2 sequences are LNHNV and YYDKDF (reference sequence). Trimming took off 5 bases at V and 3 bases at J, with 26 bases between the two ends. This CDR3 is 18 amino acids long. Here the CDR3 reads CATSSRRRERLLYYEQYF. The CDR3 DNA reads TGTGCCACCAGCTCCCGGCGGCGCGAGAGACTTCTTTACTACGAGCAGTACTTC.

CDR3 coding DNA: TGCGCCAGCAGCTGGGGAGCGGGAGGGCCGTTTGATACGCAGTATTTT. Protein product: CASSWGAGGPFDTQYF. V and J are TRBV5-1 and TRBJ2-3, with TRBD2 identical over 10 bases. This CDR3 comprises 16 residues. Germline V gene sequence: CDR1 SGHRS, CDR2 YFSETQ. The V segment lost 3 bases and the J segment 6 bases; nucleotides outside the gene matches: 10.

This chain connects TRBV30 to TRBJ1-4, with D tentatively TRBD1 (5 bases). Trimming stripped 1 base from V and 5 bases from J, with 5 bases between. CDR3 size: 12 residues. CDR1 is GTSNPN, CDR2 SVGIG, per germline (reference sequence). CDR3 region: CAWSEGNEKLFF. CDR3 sequence (DNA): TGTGCCTGGAGTGAGGGGAATGAAAAACTGTTTTTT.

This clone was recorded only once. This rearrangement joins TRBV27 to TRBJ2-1; D not certain. CDR1 is MNHEY and CDR2 is SMNVEV in the germline V gene (reference sequence). V was clipped by 2 bases and J by 6 bases, with 11 bases between them. The CDR3 length is 14 residues. CDR3 coding DNA: TGTGCCAGCAGTTTAGGGCAAATATTCAATGAGCAGTTCTTC. Its protein product is CASSLGQIFNEQFF.

V and J are TRBV2 and TRBJ2-7; 7 positions agree with TRBD2. Trimming at V came to 6 bases and at J to 1 base, leaving 15 bases not matched to a gene. CDR1 and CDR2 (germline): SNHLY, FYNNEI. The CDR3 has 17 residues. CDR3 sequence: CASRAVTRQRGSYEQYF. For the CDR3, the DNA is TGTGCCAGCAGGGCGGTGACAAGACAGCGGGGTTCCTACGAGCAGTACTTC.

This clone was counted only a few times. The chain links TRBV27 to TRBJ2-7, with 9 bases identical to TRBD2. With V trimmed by 3 bases and J by 0 bases, 3 bases remained unmatched. CDR3 length: 15 amino acids. The V gene's germline CDR1 is MNHEY and CDR2 SMNVEV (reference sequence). The CDR3 reads CASSLSGGSSYEQYF. CDR3 bases: TGTGCCAGCAGTTTGAGCGGGGGGAGCTCCTACGAGCAGTACTTC.

V is TRBV27 and J is TRBJ2-7; D unclear. V gave up 0 bases and J gave up 0 bases, with 9 bases separating them. Germline CDR1 is MNHEY and CDR2 is SMNVEV (reference sequence). There are 15 residues in the CDR3. In DNA, the CDR3 is TGTGCCAGCAGTTTATCTGGAGCCTCCTCCTACGAGCAGTACTTC. Translating gives CASSLSGASSYEQYF.

The chain combines TRBV5-4 with TRBJ2-5; 9 bases map to TRBD1. The CDR3 runs to 15 residues. With 4 bases clipped from V and 2 bases from J, the junction kept 6 bases outside the gene matches. Per germline, CDR1 SGHNT and CDR2 YYREEE (reference sequence). The CDR3 region is CASSLGQGRQETQYF. DNA for the CDR3: TGTGCCAGCAGCCTAGGACAGGGGAGACAAGAGACCCAGTACTTC.

The chain employs TRBV5-6 and TRBJ2-5; the D is unclear. Matching the DNA end better, TRBJ2-7 makes the J call doubtful. The CDR3 has 12 amino acids. CDR1 and CDR2 (germline): SGHDT, YYEEEE. DNA for the CDR3: TGTGCCAGCAGCTTGGGATTCTACGAGCAGTACTTC. It translates to CASSLGFYEQYF.